This T cell receptor beta chain was identified during a study of blood T cell repertoires in COVID-19. Study information: Samples representing acute and convalescent COVID-19 were sourced from the United States, Italy and Spain. Sources were T cells, B-cell-depleted T cells, or PBMCs; the material itself was cDNA or gDNA.

Germline CDR1 and CDR2: MNHNS and SASEGT. The V and J ends lost 3 bases and 2 bases respectively, with 13 bases between them. This CDR3 is 15 amino acids long. As originally analysed: Amplifying reference gene primers gave estimates of nucleated cell counts. The assay was immunoSEQ multiplex PCR, and TCRdb's table has in-frame clones only and misses some. The V and J calls and clone size were taken over from that table, and D and trimming were inferred from the DNA. This sample has some 270,000 clones, with roughly 86% found just once. The chain is built from TRBV6-1 and TRBJ1-2; unclear D gene. Input material: PBMCs or T cells enriched from blood (not recorded which). The clonotype originates from an older woman who had recovered from COVID-19. The CDR3 nucleotides are TGTGCCAGCAGTGAGAGAAGCGCATCCAACTATGGCTACACCTTC. Translation: CASSERSASNYGYTF.